These T cell receptor beta chains were read from a single sample in a study of blood T cell repertoires in COVID-19. The data were produced by immunoSEQ multiplex PCR, yet TCRdb's version contains in-frame clones alone and is incomplete. The sample lists approximately 350,000 clones, around four fifths occurring once. Sequencing was carried out using PBMCs or T cells enriched from blood (not recorded which). Receptor source: a woman between 50 and 59 years old who had recovered from COVID-19. Both conserved end residues are part of each CDR3. Each record gives: CDR3 DNA, CDR3 protein, clone size, J gene, D gene, V gene. The D gene is left open where the match is weak. Clone size appears in some rows only: once, few, many, or a class for an expanded clone.

TGTGCCAGCAGCCCCACCGGGACAGAGCACTACGAGCAGTACTTC	CASSPTGTEHYEQYF	-	TRBJ2-7	TRBD1	TRBV7-3
TGTGCCAGCAGTTACTCGACACGTGCGAGCGAGCAGTTCTTC	CASSYSTRASEQFF	-	TRBJ2-1	-	TRBV6-2/TRBV6-3
TGTGCCTGGAACCAGGGTGGGTCTGGAAACACCATATATTTT	CAWNQGGSGNTIYF	-	TRBJ1-3	-	TRBV30
TGTGCCAGCAGCGTAGGGGTAGGGGATAACCACAATGAGCAGTTCTTC	CASSVGVGDNHNEQFF	few	TRBJ2-1	-	TRBV9
TGTGCCAGCAGCGGAAGGGGTAGCTATGGCTACACCTTC	CASSGRGSYGYTF	few	TRBJ1-2	-	TRBV9
TGTGCCAGCAGCCGGACAGTCAATCAGCCCCAGCATTTT	CASSRTVNQPQHF	-	TRBJ1-5	-	TRBV6-5
TGTGCCAGCAGTTTAGCGGCGTCCTTAATCACCGGGGAGCTGTTTTTT	CASSLAASLITGELFF	-	TRBJ2-2	-	TRBV27
TGCGCCAGCAGCCAGGTTGGACCGGGAGCAACTAATGAAAAACTGTTTTTT	CASSQVGPGATNEKLFF	-	TRBJ1-4	-	TRBV4-3
TGTGCCAGTAGGGAGGACGGCGCTAACTATGGCTACACCTTC	CASREDGANYGYTF	-	TRBJ1-2	-	TRBV19
TGTGCCAGCAGCTTATCGGGACAGGGGTCCTACAATGAGCAGTTCTTC	CASSLSGQGSYNEQFF	-	TRBJ2-1	TRBD1	TRBV7-2
TGCAGCGTTGAAGAGTACAGGGGAGGCTATGGCTACACCTTC	CSVEEYRGGYGYTF	-	TRBJ1-2	TRBD1	TRBV29-1
TGTGCCAGCAGTTACGGGGACAGGGGTTGGAGGACCGGGGAGCTGTTTTTT	CASSYGDRGWRTGELFF	-	TRBJ2-2	TRBD1	TRBV6-2/TRBV6-3
TGTGCCAGCAGCTGGACAGGGTCTAATGAAAAACTGTTTTTT	CASSWTGSNEKLFF	-	TRBJ1-4	TRBD1	TRBV7-9
TGCGCCAGCAGCGGACGGACAGGGGCCTACGAGCAGTACTTC	CASSGRTGAYEQYF	-	TRBJ2-7	TRBD1	TRBV5-1
TGCGCCAGCAGCTTGGAGGTGACAGGGGTCCCCTCTGGGGCCAACGTCCTGACTTTC	CASSLEVTGVPSGANVLTF	once	TRBJ2-6	TRBD1	TRBV5-1
TGTGCCACCAGCCTATACCGGGGGGGAAATGAGCAGTTCTTC	CATSLYRGGNEQFF	-	TRBJ2-1	TRBD2	TRBV15
TGTGCCAGCAGCGTATCCGCGGGTTCATCTGGAAACACCATATATTTT	CASSVSAGSSGNTIYF	few	TRBJ1-3	-	TRBV9
TGTGCCTGGAGTGTACTGGGCAGCTGGTTAACCTTCGCTGGAAACACCATATATTTT	CAWSVLGSWLTFAGNTIYF	-	TRBJ1-3	-	TRBV30
TGTGCCAGCAGCCCCGGGACAGCTTATCAGCCCCAGCATTTT	CASSPGTAYQPQHF	-	TRBJ1-5	TRBD1	TRBV11-2
TGTGCCAGCAGTGGTGGACAGGGGTATGAAAAACTGTTTTTT	CASSGGQGYEKLFF	-	TRBJ1-4	TRBD1	TRBV2
TGTGCCAGTAGTAGCCCGTTAGGTCAGGGTAGAGCTGAAGCTTTCTTT	CASSSPLGQGRAEAFF	once	TRBJ1-1	-	TRBV19
TGTGCCAGCAGCTTAAGCCGTGAGCAGTTCTTC	CASSLSREQFF	-	TRBJ2-1	-	TRBV7-2
TGCGCCAGCAGCTTGGGGGCGCCGAGAGCCACAGATACGCAGTATTTT	CASSLGAPRATDTQYF	-	TRBJ2-3	-	TRBV5-1
TGTGCCACTGGGCAGGTGAACACCGGGGAGCTGTTTTTT	CATGQVNTGELFF	-	TRBJ2-2	-	TRBV15
TGTGCCAGCAGCTTTACGGTCGACAGGTTAAACACTGAAGCTTTCTTT	CASSFTVDRLNTEAFF	-	TRBJ1-1	-	TRBV7-2
TGTGCCAGCAGTCCCTTAGCGGGAGTAGCGGATACGCAGTATTTT	CASSPLAGVADTQYF	-	TRBJ2-3	TRBD2	TRBV27
TGTGCCAGCAGCCAACCTAGCCCTGGGAGCTATGGCTACACCTTC	CASSQPSPGSYGYTF	-	TRBJ1-2	-	TRBV6-5
TGTGCCAGCCAAAGGGACAGGGGAGAGACCCAGTACTTC	CASQRDRGETQYF	-	TRBJ2-5	TRBD1	TRBV11-2
TGTGCCAGCAGCTCTGGCGGGAGAGATACGCAGTATTTT	CASSSGGRDTQYF	-	TRBJ2-3	TRBD2	TRBV7-6
TGTGCCAGCAGCTTACATCGCGGCCAAGAGACCCAGTACTTC	CASSLHRGQETQYF	-	TRBJ2-5	-	TRBV7-2
TGTGCCAGCAGTTCCCCCCACGGGACAGGTACGACGGAGCAGTACTTC	CASSSPHGTGTTEQYF	-	TRBJ2-7	TRBD1	TRBV27
TGTGCCAGCAGCCGGGACAGGGGCACAGATACGCAGTATTTT	CASSRDRGTDTQYF	-	TRBJ2-3	TRBD1	TRBV5-8
TGTGCCAGCAGCCCAGACAGGGCAGGCAATCAGCCCCAGCATTTT	CASSPDRAGNQPQHF	-	TRBJ1-5	TRBD1	TRBV7-2
TGTGCCAGCAGCTTAGACGACAGCTCCTATAATTCACCCCTCCACTTT	CASSLDDSSYNSPLHF	-	TRBJ1-6	-	TRBV11-2
TGTGCCAGCAGCTTGGCCGGACAGGGAGGCTATGGCTACACCTTC	CASSLAGQGGYGYTF	-	TRBJ1-2	TRBD1	TRBV5-5
TGCGCCAGCAGCCAAGATAGGGGGACCGGGGTTAATGAAAAACTGTTTTTT	CASSQDRGTGVNEKLFF	-	TRBJ1-4	-	TRBV4-1